These T cell receptor beta chains were read from a single sample in a study of blood T cell repertoires in COVID-19. Sequencing used immunoSEQ multiplex PCR; TCRdb keeps in-frame clones, though not all of them. This sample has roughly 500,000 clones, with 85% to 90% found just once. Input material: PBMCs or T cells enriched from blood (not recorded which). All receptors come from a woman between 40 and 50 years old who had recovered from COVID-19. Each CDR3 is given with its conserved first and last residue. D genes are given only for firm matches. Some rows have no size entry. The others give once, few or many, or a class for an expanded clone.

clone_size: once; j_call: TRBJ1-1; d_call: TRBD1; v_call: TRBV9; cdr3_length: 14; cdr3_aa: CASSGQGEFTEAFF; cdr3_nt: TGTGCCAGCAGCGGACAGGGGGAGTTCACTGAAGCTTTCTTT
clone_size: .; j_call: TRBJ1-2; d_call: .; v_call: TRBV18; cdr3_length: 15; cdr3_aa: CASSPSTGTPYGYTF; cdr3_nt: TGTGCCAGCTCACCATCTACCGGGACACCCTATGGCTACACCTTC
clone_size: .; j_call: TRBJ1-1; d_call: .; v_call: TRBV5-4; cdr3_length: 14; cdr3_aa: CASFGDTSNTEAFF; cdr3_nt: TGTGCCAGCTTCGGGGACACCTCGAACACTGAAGCTTTCTTT
clone_size: .; j_call: TRBJ2-3; d_call: .; v_call: TRBV9; cdr3_length: 15; cdr3_aa: CASSVGSRLTDTQYF; cdr3_nt: TGTGCCAGCAGCGTAGGCAGCAGACTCACAGATACGCAGTATTTT
clone_size: .; j_call: TRBJ2-1; d_call: .; v_call: TRBV14; cdr3_length: 13; cdr3_aa: CASTLSMGDEQFF; cdr3_nt: TGTGCCAGCACCCTATCCATGGGCGATGAGCAGTTCTTC
clone_size: .; j_call: TRBJ1-2; d_call: .; v_call: TRBV4-3; cdr3_length: 16; cdr3_aa: CASSQDYQRPLGGYTF; cdr3_nt: TGCGCCAGCAGCCAAGATTACCAGCGACCATTGGGTGGCTACACCTTC
clone_size: .; j_call: TRBJ1-1; d_call: .; v_call: TRBV19; cdr3_length: 14; cdr3_aa: CAIKPRGMNTEAFF; cdr3_nt: TGTGCCATAAAACCACGGGGGATGAACACTGAAGCTTTCTTT
clone_size: once; j_call: TRBJ1-1; d_call: TRBD1; v_call: TRBV5-6; cdr3_length: 15; cdr3_aa: CASNLRQGMNTEAFF; cdr3_nt: TGTGCCAGCAACCTAAGACAGGGGATGAACACTGAAGCTTTCTTT
clone_size: few; j_call: TRBJ1-2; d_call: .; v_call: TRBV30; cdr3_length: 13; cdr3_aa: CAWSPTGSYGYTF; cdr3_nt: TGTGCCTGGAGTCCGACAGGAAGCTATGGCTACACCTTC
clone_size: .; j_call: TRBJ2-2; d_call: TRBD2; v_call: TRBV9; cdr3_length: 16; cdr3_aa: CASSTRAGVNPGELFF; cdr3_nt: TGTGCCAGCAGCACTCGAGCGGGAGTAAATCCCGGGGAGCTGTTTTTT
clone_size: .; j_call: TRBJ2-3; d_call: TRBD2; v_call: TRBV4-3; cdr3_length: 18; cdr3_aa: CASSQDVGTSGSLYTQYF; cdr3_nt: TGCGCCAGCAGCCAAGACGTCGGGACTAGCGGGAGTTTATATACGCAGTATTTT
clone_size: .; j_call: TRBJ2-7; d_call: .; v_call: TRBV4-3; cdr3_length: 14; cdr3_aa: CASSQGPGTYEQYF; cdr3_nt: TGCGCCAGCAGCCAAGGTCCAGGAACCTACGAGCAGTACTTC
clone_size: .; j_call: TRBJ2-5; d_call: .; v_call: TRBV3-1/TRBV3-2; cdr3_length: 16; cdr3_aa: CASSQAGAIIQETQYF; cdr3_nt: TGTGCCAGCAGCCAAGCCGGAGCAATAATCCAAGAGACCCAGTACTTC
clone_size: .; j_call: TRBJ2-5; d_call: .; v_call: TRBV6-2/TRBV6-3; cdr3_length: 13; cdr3_aa: CASSYDSVETQYF; cdr3_nt: TGTGCCAGCAGTTACGACAGCGTTGAGACCCAGTACTTC
clone_size: .; j_call: TRBJ1-2; d_call: .; v_call: TRBV27; cdr3_length: 14; cdr3_aa: CASSSEGRSYGYTF; cdr3_nt: TGTGCCAGCAGTTCGGAGGGGCGTAGCTATGGCTACACCTTC
clone_size: .; j_call: TRBJ2-1; d_call: TRBD2; v_call: TRBV7-9; cdr3_length: 17; cdr3_aa: CASSATSGSSPYNEQFF; cdr3_nt: TGTGCCAGCAGCGCAACTAGCGGGAGCAGTCCCTACAATGAGCAGTTCTTC
clone_size: .; j_call: TRBJ2-1; d_call: TRBD2; v_call: TRBV18; cdr3_length: 17; cdr3_aa: CASSPRARTSDYNEQFF; cdr3_nt: TGTGCCAGCTCACCTCGAGCACGGACTAGCGATTACAATGAGCAGTTCTTC
clone_size: once; j_call: TRBJ2-7; d_call: .; v_call: TRBV19; cdr3_length: 13; cdr3_aa: CASSPTLSYEQYF; cdr3_nt: TGTGCCAGTAGTCCAACATTATCCTACGAGCAGTACTTC
clone_size: .; j_call: TRBJ2-5; d_call: .; v_call: TRBV6-2/TRBV6-3; cdr3_length: 12; cdr3_aa: CASSPYLETQYF; cdr3_nt: TGTGCCAGCAGCCCCTACCTAGAGACCCAGTACTTC
clone_size: .; j_call: TRBJ1-1; d_call: .; v_call: TRBV4-2; cdr3_length: 14; cdr3_aa: CASSQERTGTEAFF; cdr3_nt: TGTGCCAGCAGCCAAGAACGAACGGGTACTGAAGCTTTCTTT
clone_size: .; j_call: TRBJ1-2; d_call: .; v_call: TRBV3-1/TRBV3-2; cdr3_length: 14; cdr3_aa: CASSQDRTTYGYTF; cdr3_nt: TGTGCCAGCAGCCAAGACAGGACTACCTATGGCTACACCTTC
clone_size: .; j_call: TRBJ1-1; d_call: .; v_call: TRBV5-4; cdr3_length: 13; cdr3_aa: CASSYGQNTEAFF; cdr3_nt: TGTGCCAGCAGCTACGGACAGAACACTGAAGCTTTCTTT
clone_size: .; j_call: TRBJ2-1; d_call: TRBD2; v_call: TRBV13; cdr3_length: 15; cdr3_aa: CASSLTSGSVGEQFF; cdr3_nt: TGTGCCAGCAGCTTGACTAGCGGGAGCGTTGGTGAGCAGTTCTTC
clone_size: once; j_call: TRBJ1-1; d_call: TRBD1; v_call: TRBV7-6; cdr3_length: 16; cdr3_aa: CASSSGTGQMNTEAFF; cdr3_nt: TGTGCCAGCAGCTCCGGGACAGGACAAATGAACACTGAAGCTTTCTTT
clone_size: .; j_call: TRBJ2-2; d_call: TRBD2; v_call: TRBV6-2/TRBV6-3; cdr3_length: 16; cdr3_aa: CASSYRLAEPTGELFF; cdr3_nt: TGTGCCAGCAGTTACCGGCTAGCGGAACCTACCGGGGAGCTGTTTTTT
clone_size: .; j_call: TRBJ2-2; d_call: TRBD1; v_call: TRBV7-8; cdr3_length: 17; cdr3_aa: CASSLVWTGGVTGELFF; cdr3_nt: TGTGCCAGCAGCTTAGTGTGGACAGGGGGCGTCACCGGGGAGCTGTTTTTT
clone_size: .; j_call: TRBJ2-1; d_call: TRBD2; v_call: TRBV18; cdr3_length: 16; cdr3_aa: CASSPPGTSSYNEQFF; cdr3_nt: TGTGCCAGCTCACCACCCGGGACTAGCTCTTACAATGAGCAGTTCTTC
clone_size: .; j_call: TRBJ2-1; d_call: TRBD2; v_call: TRBV6-5; cdr3_length: 14; cdr3_aa: CASGRLAGGYEQFF; cdr3_nt: TGTGCCAGCGGTAGACTAGCGGGAGGGTATGAGCAGTTCTTC
clone_size: .; j_call: TRBJ1-2; d_call: .; v_call: TRBV19; cdr3_length: 11; cdr3_aa: CASSQWRGYTF; cdr3_nt: TGTGCCAGTAGTCAGTGGAGAGGCTACACCTTC
clone_size: .; j_call: TRBJ2-1; d_call: .; v_call: TRBV7-8; cdr3_length: 14; cdr3_aa: CASSGGSRNNEQFF; cdr3_nt: TGTGCCAGCAGCGGAGGCAGCAGGAACAATGAGCAGTTCTTC
clone_size: .; j_call: TRBJ2-1; d_call: .; v_call: TRBV7-9; cdr3_length: 15; cdr3_aa: CASSFSSVFRNEQFF; cdr3_nt: TGTGCCAGCAGCTTCTCTAGCGTATTCAGGAATGAGCAGTTCTTC
clone_size: once; j_call: TRBJ2-3; d_call: TRBD2; v_call: TRBV12-5; cdr3_length: 16; cdr3_aa: CASGSGRSSGADTQYF; cdr3_nt: TGTGCTAGTGGCAGCGGGAGGAGTAGCGGCGCAGATACGCAGTATTTT
clone_size: .; j_call: TRBJ2-7; d_call: .; v_call: TRBV3-1/TRBV3-2; cdr3_length: 14; cdr3_aa: CASSPPWTVYEQYF; cdr3_nt: TGTGCCAGCAGCCCGCCTTGGACAGTCTACGAGCAGTACTTC
clone_size: .; j_call: TRBJ2-1; d_call: .; v_call: TRBV5-1; cdr3_length: 12; cdr3_aa: CASSLIPGAQFF; cdr3_nt: TGCGCCAGCAGCTTGATACCAGGGGCGCAGTTCTTC
clone_size: once; j_call: TRBJ2-3; d_call: TRBD1; v_call: TRBV10-3; cdr3_length: 16; cdr3_aa: CAISSQGALTTDTQYF; cdr3_nt: TGTGCCATCAGTTCACAGGGGGCGCTTACCACAGATACGCAGTATTTT
clone_size: .; j_call: TRBJ2-5; d_call: .; v_call: TRBV7-6; cdr3_length: 15; cdr3_aa: CASSLNSGGLETQYF; cdr3_nt: TGTGCCAGCAGCTTAAACTCAGGGGGGCTAGAGACCCAGTACTTC
clone_size: .; j_call: TRBJ2-1; d_call: .; v_call: TRBV2; cdr3_length: 11; cdr3_aa: CASSSLNEQFF; cdr3_nt: TGTGCCAGCAGTTCACTCAATGAGCAGTTCTTC
clone_size: .; j_call: TRBJ2-7; d_call: TRBD1; v_call: TRBV11-2; cdr3_length: 14; cdr3_aa: CASSKDRVSYEQYF; cdr3_nt: TGTGCCAGCAGCAAAGACAGGGTCTCCTACGAGCAGTACTTC
clone_size: .; j_call: TRBJ2-7; d_call: TRBD2; v_call: TRBV19; cdr3_length: 15; cdr3_aa: CASSLTGTSFYEQYF; cdr3_nt: TGTGCCAGTAGTCTAACCGGGACTAGCTTTTACGAGCAGTACTTC
clone_size: .; j_call: TRBJ1-1; d_call: .; v_call: TRBV3-1/TRBV3-2; cdr3_length: 14; cdr3_aa: CASSQASGETEAFF; cdr3_nt: TGTGCCAGCAGCCAAGCTTCAGGGGAAACGGAAGCTTTCTTT
clone_size: .; j_call: TRBJ1-6; d_call: TRBD1; v_call: TRBV5-1; cdr3_length: 12; cdr3_aa: CASSLAGQRLHF; cdr3_nt: TGCGCCAGCAGCTTGGCGGGACAGCGTCTCCACTTT
clone_size: .; j_call: TRBJ1-1; d_call: TRBD1; v_call: TRBV6-5; cdr3_length: 15; cdr3_aa: CASSYHGQGATEAFF; cdr3_nt: TGTGCCAGCAGTTACCACGGACAGGGGGCGACTGAAGCTTTCTTT
clone_size: .; j_call: TRBJ2-4; d_call: TRBD2; v_call: TRBV10-2; cdr3_length: 15; cdr3_aa: CASSESRRERDIQYF; cdr3_nt: TGCGCCAGCAGTGAGTCGAGGCGGGAGAGGGACATTCAGTACTTC
clone_size: .; j_call: TRBJ2-1; d_call: .; v_call: TRBV5-4; cdr3_length: 14; cdr3_aa: CASSFRPDYYEQFF; cdr3_nt: TGTGCCAGCAGCTTTCGGCCGGACTATTATGAGCAGTTCTTC
clone_size: .; j_call: TRBJ1-5; d_call: .; v_call: TRBV18; cdr3_length: 14; cdr3_aa: CASSAGRETQPQHF; cdr3_nt: TGTGCCAGCTCGGCAGGGAGGGAGACCCAGCCCCAGCATTTT
clone_size: .; j_call: TRBJ2-7; d_call: .; v_call: TRBV4-2; cdr3_length: 12; cdr3_aa: CASSQDPYEQYF; cdr3_nt: TGTGCCAGCAGCCAAGACCCTTACGAGCAGTACTTC
clone_size: .; j_call: TRBJ2-3; d_call: .; v_call: TRBV6-2/TRBV6-3; cdr3_length: 13; cdr3_aa: CASSSPYGGTQYF; cdr3_nt: TGTGCCAGCAGCTCACCATACGGCGGTACGCAGTATTTT
clone_size: .; j_call: TRBJ2-3; d_call: .; v_call: TRBV4-1; cdr3_length: 13; cdr3_aa: CASSHPDYSTQYF; cdr3_nt: TGCGCCAGCAGCCACCCGGACTACAGTACGCAGTATTTT
clone_size: .; j_call: TRBJ2-2; d_call: TRBD2; v_call: TRBV7-9; cdr3_length: 16; cdr3_aa: CASTPGRTINTGELFF; cdr3_nt: TGTGCCAGCACTCCCGGGAGGACCATAAACACCGGGGAGCTGTTTTTT
clone_size: .; j_call: TRBJ2-7; d_call: .; v_call: TRBV11-3; cdr3_length: 14; cdr3_aa: CASSRGVGIYEQYF; cdr3_nt: TGTGCCAGCAGTCGCGGGGTGGGGATATACGAGCAGTACTTC
clone_size: few; j_call: TRBJ1-5; d_call: TRBD1; v_call: TRBV10-3; cdr3_length: 15; cdr3_aa: CAISDRQGSNQPQHF; cdr3_nt: TGTGCCATCAGTGATAGACAGGGGAGTAATCAGCCCCAGCATTTT
clone_size: .; j_call: TRBJ2-1; d_call: TRBD1; v_call: TRBV27; cdr3_length: 15; cdr3_aa: CASVEGTGNYNEQFF; cdr3_nt: TGTGCCAGCGTCGAGGGGACAGGGAATTACAATGAGCAGTTCTTC
clone_size: once; j_call: TRBJ2-7; d_call: TRBD2; v_call: TRBV7-9; cdr3_length: 15; cdr3_aa: CASSEAGTSGDEQYF; cdr3_nt: TGTGCCAGCAGTGAGGCAGGCACTAGCGGGGACGAGCAGTACTTC
clone_size: .; j_call: TRBJ1-4; d_call: .; v_call: TRBV6-5; cdr3_length: 14; cdr3_aa: CASSYRATNEKLFF; cdr3_nt: TGTGCCAGCAGTTACCGGGCAACTAATGAAAAACTGTTTTTT